The next 31 T cell receptor beta chains were all read from a single sample in a study of cytomegalovirus exposure and HLA in healthy donors. 60 Vbeta and 13 Jbeta primers were used in PCR. Data came from immunoSEQ multiplex PCR; TCRdb stores just in-frame clones and leaves some out. This sample has some 180,000 clones, with roughly 80% found just once. Sequenced material: PBMCs. The receptors were gathered from a female donor in good health and CMV-seronegative.

The chain employs TRBV5-6 and TRBJ2-2; 7 bases match TRBD2. The J segment lost 1 base and the V segment lost 3 bases, leaving 3 bases of the junction unmatched. Germline loops: CDR1 SGHDT, CDR2 YYEEEE. The CDR3 is 15 amino acids. CDR3 sequence (DNA): TGTGCCAGCAGCTGGAGCGGGGTGAACACCGGGGAGCTGTTTTTT. It translates to CASSWSGVNTGELFF. The whole variable domain, filled in from reference TRBV5-6 and TRBJ2-2, reads DAGVTQSPTHLIKTRGQQVTLRCSPKSGHDTVSWYQQALGQGPQFIFQYYEEEERQRGNFPDRFSGHQFPNYSSELNVNALLLGDSALYLCASSWSGVNTGELFFGEGSRLTVL.

V and J are TRBV9 and TRBJ2-2, with 7 bases lining up with TRBD2. The V and J ends lost 0 bases and 0 bases, in that order; junction bases with no gene match: 2. Germline CDR1 SGDLS, CDR2 YYNGEE. This CDR3 contains 16 residues. CDR3 amino acids: CASSVGSGANTGELFF. The CDR3 DNA sequence: TGTGCCAGCAGCGTAGGAAGCGGGGCGAACACCGGGGAGCTGTTTTTT.

The rearrangement links TRBV2 to TRBJ2-5, with 9 positions matching TRBD2. V lost 5 bases to trimming and J lost 3 bases; unmatched junction nucleotides: 1. Germline V gene lookup returns CDR1 SNHLY and CDR2 FYNNEI. The length of the CDR3 is 13 residues. The CDR3 loop is CASSRLAEETQYF. The CDR3 bases are TGTGCCAGCAGTAGACTAGCGGAAGAGACCCAGTACTTC.

The chain combines TRBV19 with TRBJ1-5; TRBD1 might be the D (6 bases). The V end lost 3 bases, the J end lost 2 bases, and 26 bases lay between the germline ends. Germline values: CDR1 LNHDA, CDR2 SQIVND (reference sequence). The CDR3 consists of 20 residues. Written as DNA, the CDR3 is TGTGCCAGTAGTATCAGTTTTTGGGCAGGGGAAGAGGAGGGCAATCAGCCCCAGCATTTT. Its protein is CASSISFWAGEEEGNQPQHF.

The chain recombines TRBV11-3 with TRBJ2-1, with 7 bases fitting TRBD2. V lost 1 base to trimming and J lost 1 base; unmatched junction nucleotides: 4. CDR3 length: 16 residues. CDR1 SGHNT and CDR2 YENEEA come from the germline V gene. CDR3 sequence: CASSLGGLVSYNEQFF. CDR3 coding DNA: TGTGCCAGCAGCTTAGGTGGACTAGTATCCTACAATGAGCAGTTCTTC.

V gene TRBV18 combines with J gene TRBJ2-2, with D tentatively TRBD1 (6 bases). The V and J ends lost 4 bases and 0 bases respectively, with 12 bases between them. Germline CDR1 is KGHSH and CDR2 is LQKENI. CDR3 size: 16 residues. In DNA form, the CDR3 reads TGTGCCAGCTCACGACGGGACAACACGAACACCGGGGAGCTGTTTTTT. This sequence encodes CASSRRDNTNTGELFF.

The gene calls are TRBV6-1 and TRBJ2-3; the D gene is possibly TRBD2 (7 bases). The CDR3 loop spans 16 amino acids. CDR1 and CDR2 from the germline V gene are MNHNS and SASEGT. Between the trimmed V and J ends, which lost 2 bases and 3 bases, there was a span of 15 bases. Here the CDR3 reads CASSETIGRGTDTQYF. CDR3 DNA sequence: TGTGCCAGCAGTGAAACTATTGGGAGGGGGACAGATACGCAGTATTTT.

The V call is TRBV18, the J call TRBJ1-1; D might be TRBD1 (6 bases). This CDR3 contains 15 residues. Trimming removed 3 bases from V and 3 bases from J, with 14 bases in between. Germline CDR1 reads KGHSH; CDR2 reads LQKENI. CDR3 sequence reads: CASSPYLYRDTEAFF. The CDR3 DNA follows: TGTGCCAGCTCACCCTACTTATACAGGGACACTGAAGCTTTCTTT.

This rearrangement joins TRBV27 to TRBJ2-7, with 9 bases lining up with TRBD2. Trimming took 0 bases from V and 6 from J; bases not matched to a gene: 12. Germline V gives CDR1 MNHEY, CDR2 SMNVEV (reference sequence). The CDR3 runs 17 residues. The CDR3 sequence is CASSLSFTGTSNSEQYF. CDR3 DNA sequence: TGTGCCAGCAGTTTATCGTTCACCGGGACTAGCAACAGCGAGCAGTACTTC.

CDR3 nucleotides: TGCGCCAGCAGCCGTAAATCTGGGACTAGCGGGTCCCATGAGCAGTTCTTC. It yields the protein CASSRKSGTSGSHEQFF. The V and J genes are TRBV4-3 and TRBJ2-1; 12 nucleotides match TRBD2. The V and J ends lost 4 bases and 8 bases, in that order; junction bases with no gene match: 12. CDR3 length equals 17 residues. Germline V lookup: CDR1 LGHNA, CDR2 YSLEER.

The genes are TRBV30 and TRBJ1-2; D is perhaps TRBD1 (6 bases). This CDR3 spans 13 amino acids. Trimming pared 5 bases from V and 8 bases from J, leaving 18 bases between. The germline V gene encodes CDR1 GTSNPN and CDR2 SVGIG (reference sequence). The CDR3 region has the DNA TGTGCCTGGTCCGACAACAGGGCACGAGGCTACACCTTC. Protein: CAWSDNRARGYTF. The whole variable domain, remainder taken from reference TRBV30 and TRBJ1-2, is SQTIHQWPATLVQPVGSPLSLECTVEGTSNPNLYWYRQAAGRGLQLLFYSVGIGQISSEVPQNLSASRPQDRQFILSSKKLLLSDSGFYLCAWSDNRARGYTFGSGTRLTVV.

This clone showed up just once. The chain carries TRBV18 and TRBJ2-1, with 11 bases aligning to TRBD1. Germline values: CDR1 KGHSH, CDR2 LQKENI. CDR3 size: 16 residues. Losses at the gene ends were 4 bases for V and 7 bases for J; bases not matched to a gene: 9. As DNA, the CDR3 is TGTGCCAGCTCACTCCGGACAGGGGGCGAGGGGAATGAGCAGTTCTTC. Protein product: CASSLRTGGEGNEQFF.

The rearrangement links TRBV29-1 to TRBJ2-7, with D hard to call. Germline V gene lookup returns CDR1 SQVTM and CDR2 ANQGSEA. Trimming cost V 4 bases and J 2 bases, with 12 bases left between them. The CDR3 runs 13 residues. CDR3 nucleotides: TGCAGCGTTGGGGCAGAAGATACCTACGAGCAGTACTTC. Its protein is CSVGAEDTYEQYF.

This chain uses TRBV7-6 with TRBJ2-3; TRBD1 matches at 12 bases. V shed 2 bases, J shed 6 bases, and the junction held 9 bases outside the gene matches. Looked up from germline, CDR1 is SGHVS and CDR2 is FNYEAQ. This CDR3 has 17 residues. CDR3 region: CASSLLRRGQGADTQYF. CDR3 nucleotides: TGTGCCAGCAGCTTATTGAGGAGGGGACAGGGGGCCGATACGCAGTATTTT.

The J gene is TRBJ2-1, the V gene TRBV7-3; 10 nucleotides agree with TRBD2. V lost 5 bases, J lost 15 bases, and 7 bases stayed unmatched. Germline V gene sequence: CDR1 SGHTA, CDR2 FQGTGA. CDR3 size: 12 residues. CDR3 bases: TGTGCCAGCAGCGTAGCTAGCGGGGGTCTGTTCTTC. This translates into CASSVASGGLFF.

This clone was observed a handful of times. This sequence joins TRBV11-2 and TRBJ2-1, with TRBD2 identical over 9 bases. The V and J ends lost 5 bases and 7 bases, in that order; junction bases with no gene match: 6. The CDR3 has 14 amino acids. Germline loops: CDR1 SGHAT, CDR2 FQNNGV. In DNA, the CDR3 is TGTGCCAGCAGCCGAGGGCTAGCGGGAAATGAGCAGTTCTTC. It is translated as CASSRGLAGNEQFF.

This sequence joins TRBV5-5 and TRBJ1-1; TRBD1 might be the D (6 bases). Germline assignment: CDR1 SGHKS and CDR2 YYEKEE (reference sequence). The CDR3 spans 15 residues. V shed 4 bases and J shed 2 bases, with 15 bases lying between them. The CDR3 loop reads CASSPRDTHNTEAFF. CDR3 in DNA: TGTGCCAGCAGCCCCCGGGACACACATAACACTGAAGCTTTCTTT. Variable domain in full (rest from reference TRBV5-5 and TRBJ1-1): DAGVTQSPTHLIKTRGQQVTLRCSPISGHKSVSWYQQVLGQGPQFIFQYYEKEERGRGNFPDRFSARQFPNYSSELNVNALLLGDSALYLCASSPRDTHNTEAFFGQGTRLTVV.

With respect to this clone: Other DNA sequences of this sample code for an identical CDR3. The V call is TRBV2, the J call TRBJ1-5, with TRBD1 identical over 10 bases. The V gene's germline CDR1 is SNHLY and CDR2 FYNNEI. Germline trimming cut 6 bases from V and 5 bases from J; bases unmatched to any gene: 1. There are 13 residues in the CDR3. The CDR3 DNA reads TGTGCCAGCAGCGGGACAGGGGATCAGCCCCAGCATTTT. Translation gives CASSGTGDQPQHF.

The J gene is TRBJ2-1, the V gene TRBV7-8; 7 nucleotides align to TRBD2. The CDR3 consists of 16 residues. With V trimmed by 1 base and J by 4 bases, 7 bases remained unmatched. Per the germline V gene, CDR1 is SGHVS and CDR2 is FQNEAQ. CDR3 loop: CASSLGVAGAYNEQFF. The CDR3 nucleotides are TGTGCCAGCAGCTTAGGAGTGGCGGGAGCTTACAATGAGCAGTTCTTC. Supplemented by reference TRBV7-8 and TRBJ2-1, the full variable domain reads GAGVSQSPRYKVAKRGQDVALRCDPISGHVSLFWYQQALGQGPEFLTYFQNEAQLDKSGLPSDRFFAERPEGSVSTLKIQRTQQEDSAVYLCASSLGVAGAYNEQFFGPGTRLTVL.

The CDR3 DNA is TGTGCCAGCAGGGGGGACTCCAATTCACCCCTCCACTTT. Its translation is CASRGDSNSPLHF. The rearrangement uses TRBV2 and TRBJ1-6, with D perhaps matching TRBD1 (5 bases). CDR3 length equals 13 residues. Germline CDR1 and CDR2: SNHLY and FYNNEI. Between the trimmed V and J ends, which lost 6 bases and 7 bases, there was a span of 10 bases.

This clone turned up a few times. The chain has TRBV5-4 and TRBJ2-6; D not certain. The CDR3 totals 16 residues. Deletions cut 4 bases from V and 0 bases from J, with 11 bases between. Looked up from germline, CDR1 is SGHNT and CDR2 is YYREEE (reference sequence). CDR3 nucleotides: TGTGCCAGCAGCCCCGGGTCCTCCTCTGGGGCCAACGTCCTGACTTTC. Protein sequence: CASSPGSSSGANVLTF.

The rearrangement joins TRBV5-1 to TRBJ2-3; no clear D gene. V was pared by 1 base and J by 0 bases, with 9 bases between. The germline V gene has CDR1 SGHRS and CDR2 YFSETQ. This CDR3 is 15 amino acids long. CDR3 sequence reads: CASSLPAMSTDTQYF. The CDR3, as DNA: TGCGCCAGCAGCTTGCCAGCGATGAGCACAGATACGCAGTATTTT.

The genes are TRBV28 and TRBJ2-5; 8 nucleotides line up with TRBD2. This CDR3 comprises 14 residues. With V trimmed by 2 bases and J by 7 bases, 6 bases remained unmatched. Germline lookup yields CDR1 MDHEN and CDR2 SYDVKM. In DNA form, the CDR3 reads TGTGCCAGCAGTTTAAGGAGCGGGAGTGGGACCCAGTACTTC. This translates into CASSLRSGSGTQYF.

This chain links TRBV7-9 with TRBJ2-3; 10 bases align to TRBD1. V shed 5 bases and J 5 bases; nucleotides not matched to a gene: 10. The CDR3 runs 16 residues. Germline V CDR1 and CDR2: SEHNR, FQNEAQ (reference sequence). The CDR3 DNA sequence: TGTGCCAGCAGCCACAGACAGGGGGCGAGAGAAGATACGCAGTATTTT. Translated: CASSHRQGAREDTQYF.

The chain joins TRBV9 to TRBJ1-5; the match to TRBD1 covers 7 bases. The CDR3 has 14 amino acids. Germline CDR1 is SGDLS and CDR2 is YYNGEE. J lost 8 bases, V lost 3 bases, and 8 bases had no gene match. The CDR3 loop is CASSATGAGEPQHF. The CDR3 nucleotides read TGTGCCAGCAGCGCCACAGGGGCAGGTGAGCCCCAGCATTTT. Full variable domain (outside the CDR3, taken from reference TRBV9 and TRBJ1-5): DSGVTQTPKHLITATGQRVTLRCSPRSGDLSVYWYQQSLDQGLQFLIQYYNGEERAKGNILERFSAQQFPDLHSELNLSSLELGDSALYFCASSATGAGEPQHFGDGTRLSIL.

This rearrangement joins TRBV27 to TRBJ2-7, with TRBD1 matching 11 bases. The CDR3 extends over 16 amino acids. Germline CDR1 MNHEY, CDR2 SMNVEV (reference sequence). V lost 3 bases, J lost 0 bases, and 4 bases stayed unmatched. The CDR3 sequence: CASSFRGTGGSYEQYF. The CDR3 DNA reads as TGTGCCAGCAGTTTCAGAGGGACAGGGGGCTCCTACGAGCAGTACTTC.

The rearrangement uses TRBV5-1 and TRBJ2-3; TRBD2 matches at 16 bases. The CDR3 runs 17 residues. Germline V gene sequence: CDR1 SGHRS, CDR2 YFSETQ. V shed 4 bases and J 0 bases; nucleotides not matched to a gene: 2. The CDR3 loop is CASSTGLAGGSTDTQYF. CDR3 sequence (DNA): TGCGCCAGCAGCACGGGACTAGCGGGAGGGAGCACAGATACGCAGTATTTT. The variable domain in full, completed from reference TRBV5-1 and TRBJ2-3, reads KAGVTQTPRYLIKTRGQQVTLSCSPISGHRSVSWYQQTPGQGLQFLFEYFSETQRNKGNFPGRFSGRQFSNSRSEMNVSTLELGDSALYLCASSTGLAGGSTDTQYFGPGTRLTVL.

The chain recombines TRBV6-4 with TRBJ2-1; TRBD2 aligns across 8 bases. The CDR3 spans 14 residues. Trimming removed 5 bases from V and 3 bases from J; junction bases left unmatched: 3. Germline V CDR1 and CDR2: MRHNA, SNTAGT. The CDR3 DNA is TGTGCCAGCAGTCCAGCGGGGGACTACAATGAGCAGTTCTTC. Amino acids: CASSPAGDYNEQFF.

V usage is TRBV5-6 and J usage is TRBJ2-1; 9 bases line up with TRBD2. CDR3 length equals 15 residues. Trimming cost V 4 bases and J 4 bases; bases outside gene matches: 6. Germline V lookup: CDR1 SGHDT, CDR2 YYEEEE. CDR3 amino acids: CASSLGTSRYNEQFF. CDR3 nucleotides: TGTGCCAGCAGCCTCGGGACTAGCCGTTACAATGAGCAGTTCTTC.

The chain has TRBV18 and TRBJ2-4, with D unclear. The CDR3 runs to 15 residues. V gave up 4 bases and J gave up 2 bases, with 12 bases separating them. CDR1 is KGHSH, CDR2 LQKENI, per germline. CDR3 in DNA: TGTGCCAGCTCACTCCGCAGGTCTTCCAAAAACATTCAGTACTTC. It encodes CASSLRRSSKNIQYF. The full variable domain, in which reference TRBV18 and TRBJ2-4 provide the parts outside the CDR3, is NAGVMQNPRHLVRRRGQEARLRCSPMKGHSHVYWYRQLPEEGLKFMVYLQKENIIDESGMPKERFSAEFPKEGPSILRIQQVVRGDSAAYFCASSLRRSSKNIQYFGAGTRLSVL.

This clone was seen a single time. J is TRBJ1-3 and V is TRBV6-5; D remains unclear. CDR3 size: 15 residues. The V gene's germline CDR1 is MNHEY and CDR2 SVGAGI. Trimming removed 0 bases from V and 0 bases from J, with 6 bases in between. In DNA, the CDR3 is TGTGCCAGCAGTTACTCGCTCAGCTCTGGAAACACCATATATTTT. Translating gives CASSYSLSSGNTIYF.